The text below deals with one T cell receptor (beta chain). The data derive from a study of blood T cell repertoires in COVID-19. Data came from immunoSEQ multiplex PCR; TCRdb stores just in-frame clones and leaves some out. The table records about 380,000 clones, 88% of them present only once. V was clipped by 4 bases and J by 7 bases, with 16 bases between them. Germline V CDR1 and CDR2: LGHDT, YNNKEL (reference sequence). This CDR3 is 14 amino acids long. The V call is TRBV3-1 (or the pseudogene TRBV3-2), the J call TRBJ1-1, with D uncertain. The source material was PBMCs or T cells enriched from blood (not recorded which). This sequence originates from a woman aged 18-29 years who had recovered from COVID-19. The CDR3 DNA follows: TGTGCCAGCAGCCTCCGGACTAGGCAATATGAAGCTTTCTTT. Translation: CASSLRTRQYEAFF.